The entry that follows covers one T cell receptor beta chain sequence. The CDR3 length is 13 residues. CDR1 and CDR2 (germline): GTSNPN, SVGIG (reference sequence). The germline V and J ends were trimmed by 2 bases and 8 bases, with 13 bases remaining between them. This entry belongs to a study of STAT5B mutations in CD4+ large granular lymphocyte leukemia. Method: immunoSEQ multiplex PCR; TCRdb's copy keeps in-frame clones and lacks some. The sample carries fewer than 45,000 clones, 65% to 90% recorded once. The sequence was collected from a human donor in good health. Sequenced input: CD4+ T cells from blood buffy coats. This chain links TRBV30 with TRBJ2-4; possibly TRBD1 or TRBD2 for D (6 bases each). The CDR3 loop reads CAWSWGATDIQYF. CDR3 bases: TGTGCCTGGAGTTGGGGGGCCACGGACATTCAGTACTTC. The whole variable domain, filled in from reference TRBV30 and TRBJ2-4, reads SQTIHQWPATLVQPVGSPLSLECTVEGTSNPNLYWYRQAAGRGLQLLFYSVGIGQISSEVPQNLSASRPQDRQFILSSKKLLLSDSGFYLCAWSWGATDIQYFGAGTRLSVL.